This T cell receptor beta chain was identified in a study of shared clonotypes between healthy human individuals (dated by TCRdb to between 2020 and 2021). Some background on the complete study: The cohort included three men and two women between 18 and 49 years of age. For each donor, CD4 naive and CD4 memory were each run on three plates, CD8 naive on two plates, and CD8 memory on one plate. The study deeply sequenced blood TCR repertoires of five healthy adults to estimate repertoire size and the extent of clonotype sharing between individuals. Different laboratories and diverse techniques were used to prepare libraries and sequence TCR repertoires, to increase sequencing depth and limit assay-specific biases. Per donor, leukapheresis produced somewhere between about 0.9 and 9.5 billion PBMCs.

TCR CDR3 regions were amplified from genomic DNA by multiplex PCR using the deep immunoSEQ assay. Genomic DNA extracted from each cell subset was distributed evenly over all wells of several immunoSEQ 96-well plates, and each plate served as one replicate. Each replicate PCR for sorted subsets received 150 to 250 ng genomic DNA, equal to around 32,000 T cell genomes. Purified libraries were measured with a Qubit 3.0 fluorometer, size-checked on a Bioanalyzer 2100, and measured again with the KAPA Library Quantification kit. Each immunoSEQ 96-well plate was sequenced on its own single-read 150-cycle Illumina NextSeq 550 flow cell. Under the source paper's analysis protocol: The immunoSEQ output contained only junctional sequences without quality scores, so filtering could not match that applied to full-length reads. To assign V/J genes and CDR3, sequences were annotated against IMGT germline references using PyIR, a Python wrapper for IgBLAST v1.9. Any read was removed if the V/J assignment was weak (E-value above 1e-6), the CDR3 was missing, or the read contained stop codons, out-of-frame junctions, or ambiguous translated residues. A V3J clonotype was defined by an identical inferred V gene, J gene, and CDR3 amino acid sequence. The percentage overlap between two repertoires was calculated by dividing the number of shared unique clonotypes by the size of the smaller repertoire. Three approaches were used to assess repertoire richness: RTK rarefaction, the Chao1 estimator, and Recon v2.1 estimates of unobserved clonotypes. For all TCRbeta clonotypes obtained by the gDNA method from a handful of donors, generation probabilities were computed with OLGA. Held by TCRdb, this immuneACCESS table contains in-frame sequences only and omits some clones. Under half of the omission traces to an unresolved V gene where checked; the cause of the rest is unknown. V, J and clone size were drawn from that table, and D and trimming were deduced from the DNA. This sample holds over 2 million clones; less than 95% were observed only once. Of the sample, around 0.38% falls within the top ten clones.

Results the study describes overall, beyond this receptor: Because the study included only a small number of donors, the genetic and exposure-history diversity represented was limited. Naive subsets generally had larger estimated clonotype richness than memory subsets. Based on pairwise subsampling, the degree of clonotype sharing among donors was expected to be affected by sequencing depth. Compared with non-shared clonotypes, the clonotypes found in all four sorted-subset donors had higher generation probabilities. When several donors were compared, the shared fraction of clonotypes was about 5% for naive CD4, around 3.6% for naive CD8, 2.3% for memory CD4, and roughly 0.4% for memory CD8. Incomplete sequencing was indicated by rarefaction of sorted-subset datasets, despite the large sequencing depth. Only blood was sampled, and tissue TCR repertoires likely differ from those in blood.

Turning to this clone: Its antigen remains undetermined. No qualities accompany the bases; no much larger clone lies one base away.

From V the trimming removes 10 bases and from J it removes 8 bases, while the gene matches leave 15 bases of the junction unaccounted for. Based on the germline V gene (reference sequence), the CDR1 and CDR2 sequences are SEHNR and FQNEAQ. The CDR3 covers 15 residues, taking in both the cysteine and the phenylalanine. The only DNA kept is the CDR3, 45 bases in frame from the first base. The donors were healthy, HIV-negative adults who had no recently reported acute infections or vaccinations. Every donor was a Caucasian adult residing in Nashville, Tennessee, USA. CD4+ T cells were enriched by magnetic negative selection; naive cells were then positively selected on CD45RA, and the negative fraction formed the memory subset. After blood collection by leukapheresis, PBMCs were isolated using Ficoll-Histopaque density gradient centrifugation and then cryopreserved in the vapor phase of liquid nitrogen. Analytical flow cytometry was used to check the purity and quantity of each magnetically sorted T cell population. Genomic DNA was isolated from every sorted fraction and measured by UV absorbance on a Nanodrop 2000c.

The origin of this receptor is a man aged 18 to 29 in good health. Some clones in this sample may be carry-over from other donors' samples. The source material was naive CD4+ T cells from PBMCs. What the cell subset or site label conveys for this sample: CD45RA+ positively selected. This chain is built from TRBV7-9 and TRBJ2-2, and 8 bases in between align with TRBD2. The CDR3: CATTGRAGAAGELFF. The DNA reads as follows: TGTGCCACCACGGGGAGAGCGGGGGCAGCAGGGGAGCTGTTTTTT.